The rows below give T cell receptor beta chains drawn from one sample of a study of spatial heterogeneity in lung cancer. Each CDR3 protein gets one entry after TCRdb re-called the 5' RACE reads with MiXCR. The sample yields roughly 79,000 distinct CDR3 sequences, about 8% seen once. The material sequenced was PBMCs, taken at surgery. These receptors all stem from a male donor with early-stage non-small cell lung cancer. CDR3s include the opening cysteine and the closing phenylalanine or tryptophan. D genes are given only for firm matches. Clone sizes are given selectively: once, few, many, or a class where the clone is expanded.

d_call	j_call	clone_size	v_call	cdr3_nt	cdr3_aa
.	TRBJ2-2	many	TRBV14	TGTGCCAGCAGCCAAGATAGGACAAGTATCGGGGAGCTGTTTTTT	CASSQDRTSIGELFF
.	TRBJ1-5	few	TRBV3-1	TGTGCCAGCAGCCAAGATTCGGGGATTCAGCCCCAGCATTTT	CASSQDSGIQPQHF
TRBD1	TRBJ1-1	.	TRBV6-5	TGTGCCAGCAGTTCGCTGACAGGGGGCCCGGGCACTGAAGCTTTCTTT	CASSSLTGGPGTEAFF
TRBD1	TRBJ2-2	.	TRBV6-1	TGTGCCAGCACCACCTCAGGGGGCACCGGGGAGCTGTTTTTT	CASTTSGGTGELFF
TRBD1	TRBJ2-7	.	TRBV5-5	TGTGCCAGCAGCCAAAAAGGGACAGGAGGCTACGAGCAGTACTTC	CASSQKGTGGYEQYF
.	TRBJ2-7	many	TRBV15	TGTGCCACCAGCAGAGATCGTGCGGGTGACGAGCAGTACTTC	CATSRDRAGDEQYF
TRBD1	TRBJ1-1	many	TRBV12-3/TRBV12-4	TGTGCCAGCAGGACAGGGGACACTGAAGCTTTCTTT	CASRTGDTEAFF
TRBD1	TRBJ1-1	.	TRBV11-2	TGTGCCAGCAGCTTAGGCTACAGGGGGAACACTGAAGCTTTCTTT	CASSLGYRGNTEAFF
TRBD2	TRBJ2-7	.	TRBV20-1	TGCAGTGCTAGCTCAAGTTTGACTATAGCGGGAGAGCAGTACTTC	CSASSSLTIAGEQYF
.	TRBJ2-7	.	TRBV20-1	TGCAGTGTCTTACCGGGCCCAGGCCACGAGCAGTACTTC	CSVLPGPGHEQYF